This T cell receptor beta chain was sequenced during a study of OX40 agonist ivuxolimab in advanced cancers. TCRdb's table, derived via immunoSEQ multiplex PCR, lists solely in-frame clones and lacks some. The table has approximately 83,000 clones, over 70% seen once; the top ten hold about 4.9%. This TCR derives from an adult with an advanced solid tumor such as melanoma, head and neck, liver or kidney cancer. The input for sequencing was CD4+ or CD8+ T cells sorted from blood, taken in a trial of the OX40 agonist ivuxolimab.

The CDR3, as DNA: TGTGCCTGGAGTGTACGAGCGGCACCTAACAATGAGCAGTTCTTC. This sequence encodes CAWSVRAAPNNEQFF. The chain couples TRBV30 to TRBJ2-1; perhaps TRBD2 as D (5 bases). V was trimmed by 0 bases and J by 5 bases, leaving 14 bases between them. This CDR3 spans 15 amino acids. Germline CDR1 GTSNPN, CDR2 SVGIG (reference sequence).